The rows below give T cell receptor beta chains drawn from one sample of a study of T cells after yellow fever vaccination. TCRdb re-called the 5' RACE reads through MiXCR, storing one row per CDR3 protein. The table lists 170,000 or so distinct CDR3 sequences, about 6.2% of them singletons. Sequenced material: CD4+ T cells sorted from PBMCs, taken on the day of the first yellow fever vaccination. The receptors originated from a man between 18 and 35 years old who received the YFV17D yellow fever vaccine. The CDR3 runs from the conserved cysteine through the conserved F or W. Fields, in order: clone size, J gene, D gene, V gene, CDR3 protein, CDR3 DNA. D genes are given only for firm matches. Part of the rows lack a size; the others show once, few, many or a class for expanded clones.

NA TRBJ1-5 NA TRBV5-5 CASSPGPGAQPQHF TGTGCCAGCAGCCCGGGTCCGGGAGCTCAGCCCCAGCATTTT
NA TRBJ2-1 NA TRBV11-1 CASSLGSGLSSYNEQFF TGTGCCAGCAGCTTAGGCTCGGGCCTGAGCTCCTACAATGAGCAGTTCTTC
NA TRBJ1-2 NA TRBV28 CASQRGVANYGYTF TGTGCCAGTCAGAGGGGGGTAGCTAACTATGGCTACACCTTC
many TRBJ1-6 NA TRBV28 CASSLRVNNSPLHF TGTGCCAGCAGTTTGAGGGTCAATAATTCACCCCTCCACTTT
many TRBJ2-3 TRBD2 TRBV5-6 CASSEVAGLSTDTQYF TGTGCCAGCAGCGAGGTAGCGGGGCTTAGCACAGATACGCAGTATTTT
NA TRBJ2-3 NA TRBV15 CATSRDGAGYTDTQYF TGTGCCACCAGCAGAGACGGGGCGGGGTACACAGATACGCAGTATTTT
NA TRBJ2-7 NA TRBV14 CAGSPTHYEQYF TGTGCCGGCAGCCCTACTCACTACGAGCAGTACTTC
many TRBJ1-2 TRBD1 TRBV5-1 CASSSDRARGYTF TGCGCCAGCAGTTCCGACAGGGCGAGGGGCTACACCTTC
many TRBJ2-7 TRBD2 TRBV6-1 CASRGLAGGYEQYF TGTGCCAGCAGGGGACTAGCGGGGGGGTACGAGCAGTACTTC
many TRBJ2-2 NA TRBV7-6 CASSLGEGQRHTGELFF TGTGCCAGCAGCTTAGGGGAGGGACAGAGACACACCGGGGAGCTGTTTTTT
NA TRBJ2-1 NA TRBV2 CASRQLTSYNEQFF TGTGCCAGCAGACAGCTGACCTCCTACAATGAGCAGTTCTTC
many TRBJ2-5 NA TRBV11-2 CASSAAGGGQETQYF TGTGCCAGCAGCGCCGCGGGTGGCGGACAAGAGACCCAGTACTTC
NA TRBJ1-1 NA TRBV7-2 CASSPDYTEAFF TGTGCCAGCAGCCCCGATTACACTGAAGCTTTCTTT
NA TRBJ2-1 NA TRBV7-3 CASSSLGAGDNEQFF TGTGCCAGCAGCTCTCTGGGGGCGGGGGACAATGAGCAGTTCTTC
NA TRBJ1-3 NA TRBV7-2 CASSLYWGQDTIYF TGTGCCAGCAGCTTATACTGGGGGCAGGACACCATATATTTT
NA TRBJ2-3 TRBD1 TRBV24-1 CATRPQGARDTQYF TGTGCCACCAGACCACAGGGGGCACGGGATACGCAGTATTTT
few TRBJ1-1 NA TRBV6-2/TRBV6-3 CASSWGPFKLATEAFF TGTGCCAGCAGTTGGGGCCCGTTCAAACTGGCCACTGAAGCTTTCTTT
NA TRBJ2-1 TRBD1 TRBV5-4 CASSSKDRNNEQFF TGTGCCAGCAGCTCCAAGGACAGGAACAATGAGCAGTTCTTC
few TRBJ2-5 NA TRBV18 CASSNTQETQYF TGTGCCAGCTCAAATACACAAGAGACCCAGTACTTC
many TRBJ1-5 TRBD1 TRBV11-2 CASSRNILQGRPLNQPQHF TGTGCCAGCAGCCGGAATATATTACAGGGGAGACCCTTGAATCAGCCCCAGCATTTT
many TRBJ2-3 TRBD2 TRBV4-2 CASSLEAGGGFTDTQYF TGTGCCAGCAGCCTCGAGGCCGGCGGGGGGTTCACAGATACGCAGTATTTT
many TRBJ2-1 NA TRBV7-3 CASSGGHNEQFF TGTGCCAGCTCGGGTGGTCACAATGAGCAGTTCTTC
many TRBJ2-3 NA TRBV7-2 CASSLERAGDTQYF TGTGCCAGCAGCTTAGAAAGGGCGGGGGATACGCAGTATTTT
many TRBJ2-5 TRBD2 TRBV12-3/TRBV12-4 CASSKRGAGETQYF TGTGCCAGCAGTAAGCGGGGGGCTGGAGAGACCCAGTACTTC
many TRBJ2-3 TRBD2 TRBV5-1 CASSTQTSGGDTQYF TGCGCCAGCAGCACTCAGACTAGCGGGGGGGATACGCAGTATTTT
NA TRBJ1-1 NA TRBV5-1 CASSLDSGNTEAFF TGCGCCAGCAGTTTGGACAGTGGGAACACTGAAGCTTTCTTT